Below are 13 T cell receptor beta chains sequenced from a single sample in a study of identical twins. TCRdb redid the calling of the 5' RACE reads with MiXCR, one entry per CDR3 protein. Among approximately 590,000 distinct CDR3 sequences listed, roughly 9.9% were seen once. These data were also reused for a study on yellow fever vaccine responses in identical twins.

Sequencing was done on a sample of PBMCs. All receptors come from a young woman in good health.

This clonotype was seen many times. This chain joins TRBV12-3 or TRBV12-4 and TRBJ2-7; D is uncertain. The CDR3 is made up of 13 amino acids. With 6 bases removed from V and 0 bases from J, the gap between germline ends came to 9 bases. The CDR3 reads CASSSRHSYEQYF. Written as DNA, the CDR3 is TGTGCCAGCAGCTCCCGCCACTCCTACGAGCAGTACTTC.

V gene TRBV7-9 combines with J gene TRBJ2-3; TRBD1 is a possible D gene (5 bases). Trimming took off 1 base at V and 0 bases at J, with 14 bases between the two ends. The CDR3 is 17 residues long. The germline V gene encodes CDR1 SEHNR and CDR2 FQNEAQ (reference sequence). The CDR3 coding sequence is TGTGCCAGCAGCTTAGTCGACAGACCTCCTAGCACAGATACGCAGTATTTT. It yields the protein CASSLVDRPPSTDTQYF.

The V call is TRBV20-1, the J call TRBJ2-1, with a possible D match to TRBD2 (5 bases). Trimming pared 4 bases from V and 0 bases from J, leaving 16 bases between. The CDR3 is 16 residues long. CDR1 is DFQATT, CDR2 SNEGSKA, per germline (reference sequence). CDR3 in amino acids: CSANALALSSYNEQFF. CDR3 bases: TGCAGTGCTAACGCCCTAGCATTGAGCTCCTACAATGAGCAGTTCTTC.

V usage is TRBV20-1 and J usage is TRBJ2-5; 10 nucleotides match TRBD2. Per the germline V gene, CDR1 is DFQATT and CDR2 is SNEGSKA (reference sequence). This CDR3 comprises 16 residues. Unmatched junction bases numbered 16, after V lost 7 bases and J lost 5 bases. CDR3 in amino acids: CSVASGGAGVFETQYF. CDR3 in DNA: TGCAGTGTCGCCAGCGGGGGGGCTGGGGTGTTTGAGACCCAGTACTTC.

The sample holds a few counts of this clonotype. V and J are TRBV27 and TRBJ2-7; no definite D call. This CDR3 has 14 amino acids. With 5 bases removed from V and 5 bases from J, the gap between germline ends came to 16 bases. The germline V gene has CDR1 MNHEY and CDR2 SMNVEV (reference sequence). The CDR3 spells CASSPRTPGHEQYF. The CDR3 DNA is TGTGCCAGCAGTCCAAGGACCCCGGGCCACGAGCAGTACTTC.

The chain is built from TRBV20-1 and TRBJ2-2; TRBD2 agrees at 9 bases. Germline V gives CDR1 DFQATT, CDR2 SNEGSKA (reference sequence). CDR3 length: 14 residues. Trimming at V came to 2 bases and at J to 6 bases, leaving 4 bases not matched to a gene. CDR3 nucleotide sequence: TGCAGTGCTAGAATAGCGGGAGCGGCCGGGGAGCTGTTTTTT. It is translated as CSARIAGAAGELFF.

The chain employs TRBV28 and TRBJ1-2; D gene uncertain. The length of the CDR3 is 12 residues. The V end lost 1 base, the J end lost 10 bases, and 10 bases lay between the germline ends. Germline-derived CDR1 and CDR2 are MDHEN and SYDVKM. This CDR3 reads CASSLLGRYYTF. The CDR3 nucleotides are TGTGCCAGCAGTTTATTGGGCAGGTACTACACCTTC.

This chain connects TRBV20-1 to TRBJ2-7; the D gene is possibly TRBD1 (6 bases). Germline V gene lookup returns CDR1 DFQATT and CDR2 SNEGSKA (reference sequence). The CDR3 length is 15 residues. Between the trimmed V and J ends, which lost 0 bases and 1 base, there was a span of 13 bases. The CDR3, as DNA: TGCAGTGCTAGAGATGGACAGCGTTCTTCCTACGAGCAGTACTTC. Protein product: CSARDGQRSSYEQYF.

This rearrangement joins TRBV6-5 to TRBJ1-2, with D possibly TRBD1 on 6 matching bases. This CDR3 comprises 16 residues. Germline V lookup: CDR1 MNHEY, CDR2 SVGAGI. V was cut by 2 bases and J by 5 bases, with 18 bases left in between. In DNA, the CDR3 is TGTGCCAGCAGTTACACCCTATCGGGGCAGGGGTATGGCTACACCTTC. Amino acid sequence: CASSYTLSGQGYGYTF.

The chain links TRBV10-3 to TRBJ2-6, with 12 bases lining up with TRBD2. Germline-derived CDR1 and CDR2 are ENHRY and SYGVKD. The CDR3 sequence is 17 residues long. Trimming removed 6 bases from V and 4 bases from J; junction bases left unmatched: 7. CDR3 nucleotides: TGTGCCATCAGCCTAGCGGGAGGGCCTGCGGGGGCCAACGTCCTGACTTTC. It encodes CAISLAGGPAGANVLTF.

This CDR3 reads CASSIFQGPYEQYF. The DNA for the CDR3 is TGTGCCAGCAGCATTTTTCAAGGACCCTACGAGCAGTACTTC. The chain recombines TRBV14 with TRBJ2-7, with D unclear. The CDR3 loop spans 14 amino acids. Trimming shortened V by 5 bases and J by 2 bases, and 13 bases separated the two germline ends. Per germline, CDR1 SGHDN and CDR2 FVKESK.

The table lists this clonotype with a few counts. The rearrangement uses TRBV12-3 or TRBV12-4 and TRBJ2-7; TRBD1 or TRBD2 may be the D gene (6 bases each). The V and J ends lost 6 bases and 4 bases respectively, with 19 bases between them. The CDR3 runs 15 residues. DNA for the CDR3: TGTGCCAGCAGCCATGGGGGCGGGATCGGGTACGAGCAGTACTTC. It yields the protein CASSHGGGIGYEQYF.

This clonotype was counted a few times. The V and J genes are TRBV11-2 and TRBJ2-5, with D possibly matching TRBD1 (6 bases). V lost 6 bases, J lost 0 bases, and 11 bases lay in between. The CDR3 covers 14 residues. Germline CDR1 and CDR2: SGHAT and FQNNGV. Written as DNA, the CDR3 is TGTGCCAGCAGAACTACAGGGTACCAAGAGACCCAGTACTTC. Translation: CASRTTGYQETQYF.